These 27 T cell receptor beta chains were all obtained from the same sample, sequenced in a study of blood T cell repertoires in COVID-19. The assay was immunoSEQ multiplex PCR, and TCRdb's table has in-frame clones only and misses some. This sample has about 78,000 clones, with 90% found just once. Input material: peripheral blood. Every receptor here comes from a woman in her 50s in a cohort sampled during active COVID-19.

The chain has TRBV27 and TRBJ2-5, with TRBD2 matching over 7 bases. The CDR3 is 15 amino acids. Germline V gene lookup returns CDR1 MNHEY and CDR2 SMNVEV (reference sequence). V dropped 3 bases and J dropped 1; count of bases not matched to a gene: 5. The CDR3 DNA sequence: TGTGCCAGCAGTTTGTTGGGAGGGAGCCAAGAGACCCAGTACTTC. Translation: CASSLLGGSQETQYF.

This chain connects TRBV5-5 to TRBJ1-3; weak D call: TRBD1 (6 bases). This CDR3 region has 17 residues. Germline V gene sequence: CDR1 SGHKS, CDR2 YYEKEE (reference sequence). Trimming cost V 4 bases and J 1 base, with 18 bases left between them. CDR3 in amino acids: CASSLLGAQGSGNTIYF. The CDR3 DNA reads as TGTGCCAGCAGCCTTCTGGGGGCACAGGGATCTGGAAACACCATATATTTT.

The rearrangement uses TRBV19 and TRBJ2-1, with TRBD2 identical over 7 bases. The germline V gene encodes CDR1 LNHDA and CDR2 SQIVND (reference sequence). V was pared by 5 bases and J by 5 bases, with 9 bases of the junction left unmatched. The CDR3 is 15 amino acids. The CDR3 region is CASSPSLGGNNEQFF. CDR3 nucleotides: TGTGCCAGTAGTCCCAGCCTCGGGGGGAACAATGAGCAGTTCTTC.

The rearrangement joins TRBV7-9 to TRBJ2-7, with D perhaps matching TRBD2 (5 bases). This CDR3 is built from 14 residues. Germline V lookup: CDR1 SEHNR, CDR2 FQNEAQ (reference sequence). Trimming left V 4 bases short and J 5 bases short, with 15 bases between. The CDR3 spells CASSSPPSSHEQYF. The DNA of the CDR3 is TGTGCCAGCAGCTCCCCGCCCTCTAGCCACGAGCAGTACTTC.

This sequence joins TRBV25-1 and TRBJ2-7; a weak D match, TRBD1 (6 bases). V shed 5 bases and J shed 7 bases, with 21 bases lying between them. The CDR3 loop spans 15 amino acids. Germline lookup yields CDR1 MGHDK and CDR2 SYGVNS. The CDR3 coding sequence is TGTGCCAGCAGTTCGGACAGCCGTATACTAGAAGAGCAGTACTTC. This codes for CASSSDSRILEEQYF.

The chain carries TRBV12-3 or TRBV12-4 and TRBJ2-7; D call uncertain. The length of the CDR3 is 13 residues. Trimming took off 1 base at V and 0 bases at J, with 4 bases between the two ends. The CDR3, as DNA: TGTGCCAGCAGTTTAGGCGGCTCCTACGAGCAGTACTTC. Amino acids: CASSLGGSYEQYF.

J is TRBJ1-1 and V is TRBV6-2 or TRBV6-3; a weak D match, TRBD1 (6 bases). This CDR3 has 17 amino acids. Germline V gene data show CDR1 as MNHEY and CDR2 as SVGEGT. Deletions cut 4 bases from V and 0 bases from J, with 18 bases between. CDR3 sequence: CASSSQGFGAMNTEAFF. The CDR3 DNA is TGTGCCAGCAGTTCACAGGGTTTCGGGGCCATGAACACTGAAGCTTTCTTT.

The genes are TRBV5-1 and TRBJ1-1; 9 bases align to TRBD1. V shed 4 bases and J 1 base; nucleotides not matched to a gene: 5. CDR3 length: 15 residues. Germline V gene data show CDR1 as SGHRS and CDR2 as YFSETQ. In DNA form, the CDR3 reads TGCGCCAGCAGCAATAACAGGGGGCCGAACACTGAAGCTTTCTTT. It encodes CASSNNRGPNTEAFF.

This chain uses TRBV6-5 with TRBJ2-7; possible D gene TRBD2, 7 bases. The germline gives CDR1 MNHEY, CDR2 SVGAGI. Trimming shortened V by 4 bases and J by 2 bases, and 12 bases separated the two germline ends. The CDR3 is 14 residues long. CDR3 in DNA: TGTGCCAGCAGTTCAAGCGGGGACACCTACGAGCAGTACTTC. It codes for CASSSSGDTYEQYF.

CDR3: CSVPGPTAQFF. CDR3 nucleotide sequence: TGCAGCGTCCCGGGTCCAACTGCGCAGTTCTTC. The chain joins TRBV29-1 to TRBJ2-1; no definite D call. V was pared by 6 bases and J by 12 bases, with 15 bases between. From germline, CDR1 is SQVTM and CDR2 ANQGSEA. The CDR3 runs to 11 residues.

The chain uses TRBV6-5 and TRBJ2-3; D might be TRBD1 (5 bases). The CDR3 consists of 14 residues. The V end lost 5 bases, the J end lost 2 bases, and 11 bases lay between the germline ends. Per germline, CDR1 MNHEY and CDR2 SVGAGI. The CDR3 here is CASSLRQTTDTQYF. In DNA form, the CDR3 reads TGTGCCAGCAGTCTCCGACAGACCACAGATACGCAGTATTTT.

This clone appeared a single time. This rearrangement joins TRBV11-2 to TRBJ2-3; tentative D call: TRBD2 (5 bases). Trimming left V 2 bases short and J 6 bases short, with 24 bases between. CDR1 is SGHAT and CDR2 is FQNNGV in the germline V gene. The CDR3 is 18 amino acids. The CDR3 here is CASSLRRIVARAGDTQYF. The CDR3 bases are TGTGCCAGCAGCTTACGCCGCATCGTAGCGAGGGCCGGGGATACGCAGTATTTT.

The V gene is TRBV11-2, the J gene TRBJ2-5; TRBD1 agrees at 8 bases. V gave up 5 bases and J gave up 9 bases; unmatched junction bases: 8. The length of the CDR3 is 13 residues. From germline, CDR1 is SGHAT and CDR2 FQNNGV. The chain's CDR3 is CASSHYRGSPQYF. The CDR3 nucleotides are TGTGCCAGCAGCCACTACAGGGGGTCGCCCCAGTACTTC.

J is TRBJ2-5 and V is TRBV21-1; the D call TRBD2 from the table was never checked on the DNA. TRBV21-1 is flagged as a pseudogene. The CDR3 spans 14 residues. CDR3 sequence: CASRDGRVKETQYF. CDR3 DNA sequence: TGTGCCAGCAGGGACGGGAGGGTGAAAGAGACCCAGTACTTC.

The CDR3 nucleotides read TGCGCCAGCAGTCATGCGACGGGAACTCAAGAGACCCAGTACTTC. It yields the protein CASSHATGTQETQYF. The chain uses TRBV5-1 and TRBJ2-5, with D maybe TRBD2 (5 bases). CDR3 size: 15 residues. Trimming left V 5 bases short and J 2 bases short, with 16 bases between. Per the germline V gene, CDR1 is SGHRS and CDR2 is YFSETQ.

This rearrangement joins TRBV10-3 to TRBJ2-7; 9 bases are a match to TRBD1. Trimming at V came to 11 bases and at J to 5 bases, leaving 7 bases not matched to a gene. The CDR3 length is 12 residues. The germline CDR1 and CDR2 sequences are ENHRY and SYGVKD. DNA for the CDR3: TGTGCCGTGTCCGGGACAGGGAACGAGCAGTACTTC. The encoded protein is CAVSGTGNEQYF.

The J gene is TRBJ2-6, the V gene TRBV7-2, with 8 positions matching TRBD2. CDR1 and CDR2 (germline): SGHTA, FQGNSA. V trimming: 5 bases; J trimming: 0 bases; junction bases outside the gene matches: 9. The CDR3 extends over 18 amino acids. CDR3 coding DNA: TGTGCCAGCAGCCCCCGGGAGGGCGCAGACTCTGGGGCCAACGTCCTGACTTTC. It translates to CASSPREGADSGANVLTF.

The chain combines TRBV6-6 with TRBJ1-4; possibly TRBD1 for D (5 bases). Germline V gives CDR1 MNHNY, CDR2 SVGAGI (reference sequence). The V end lost 8 bases, the J end lost 6 bases, and 22 bases lay between the germline ends. This CDR3 is built from 16 residues. The CDR3 loop reads CASLPGGSRADEKLFF. DNA of the CDR3: TGTGCCAGCCTACCCGGGGGATCAAGGGCGGATGAAAAACTGTTTTTT.

V usage is TRBV6-2 or TRBV6-3 and J usage is TRBJ2-3; D remains ambiguous. From germline, CDR1 is MNHEY and CDR2 SVGEGT. V was trimmed by 1 base and J by 0 bases, leaving 5 bases between them. The CDR3 length is 14 residues. The CDR3 protein is CASSYLVSTDTQYF. CDR3 in DNA: TGTGCCAGCAGTTACTTAGTCAGCACAGATACGCAGTATTTT.

The rearrangement uses TRBV3-1 (or the pseudogene TRBV3-2) and TRBJ1-6; D ambiguous. Germline V gives CDR1 LGHDT, CDR2 YNNKEL (reference sequence). The CDR3 sequence is 18 residues long. The V gene lost 6 bases and the J gene lost 4 bases, with 22 bases spanning the gap. CDR3 DNA sequence: TGTGCCAGCAGACCTCAGATAGGGCGGCGAGGGTATAATTCACCCCTCCACTTT. Encoded protein: CASRPQIGRRGYNSPLHF.

A few counts support this clone. The chain is built from TRBV27 and TRBJ2-7; 7 bases are a match to TRBD1. Germline V gene data show CDR1 as MNHEY and CDR2 as SMNVEV (reference sequence). With 6 bases clipped from V and 2 bases from J, the junction kept 10 bases outside the gene matches. The CDR3 runs 15 residues. In DNA form, the CDR3 reads TGTGCCAGCAGCCGAGGGGACAGTGGCACCTACGAGCAGTACTTC. It is translated as CASSRGDSGTYEQYF.

This sequence joins TRBV5-4 and TRBJ1-1; a possible D gene is TRBD1 (5 bases). The V and J ends lost 0 bases and 3 bases respectively, with 9 bases between them. The CDR3 spans 14 residues. The germline V gene has CDR1 SGHNT and CDR2 YYREEE (reference sequence). CDR3 protein: CASSLEGPDTEAFF. The DNA of the CDR3 is TGTGCCAGCAGCTTGGAGGGGCCGGACACTGAAGCTTTCTTT.

This rearrangement joins TRBV5-1 to TRBJ2-1; 10 positions agree with TRBD2. The junction had 12 bases not matched to a gene; V was cut back by 0 bases and J by 6 bases. The length of the CDR3 is 18 residues. Germline V gene data show CDR1 as SGHRS and CDR2 as YFSETQ. CDR3: CASSLGGLARNPFNEQFF. The CDR3 nucleotides are TGCGCCAGCAGCTTGGGGGGACTAGCGAGGAATCCCTTCAATGAGCAGTTCTTC.

J is TRBJ1-1 and V is TRBV7-8; 8 bases map to TRBD1. The trim removed 2 bases at V and 4 bases at J, leaving 3 bases unmatched. The germline V gene has CDR1 SGHVS and CDR2 FQNEAQ. CDR3 length equals 14 residues. The CDR3 DNA follows: TGTGCCAGCAGCTTAACAGGGGGATTCACTGAAGCTTTCTTT. Translating it yields CASSLTGGFTEAFF.

This rearrangement joins TRBV10-2 to TRBJ2-1, with 9 bases identical to TRBD2. With 5 bases clipped from V and 5 bases from J, the junction kept 10 bases outside the gene matches. Germline V gene sequence: CDR1 WSHSY, CDR2 SAAADI. CDR3 length: 16 amino acids. The CDR3 loop reads CASSKYSGSFDNEQFF. The DNA of the CDR3 is TGCGCCAGCAGTAAATATAGCGGGAGTTTTGACAATGAGCAGTTCTTC.

This chain joins TRBV18 and TRBJ1-1; possibly TRBD1 for D (6 bases). V dropped 6 bases and J dropped 5 bases, with 13 bases sitting between them. The CDR3 consists of 13 residues. Per germline, CDR1 KGHSH and CDR2 LQKENI. The CDR3 sequence: CASSSTGKTEAFF. The CDR3 nucleotides read TGTGCCAGCTCCTCCACAGGGAAGACTGAAGCTTTCTTT.

V gene TRBV28 combines with J gene TRBJ2-1, with 12 nucleotides matching TRBD2. CDR3 length: 14 amino acids. In germline, CDR1 is MDHEN, CDR2 SYDVKM. The J segment lost 9 bases and the V segment lost 3 bases, leaving 3 bases of the junction unmatched. DNA of the CDR3: TGTGCCAGCAGTTTGGCTAGCGGGAGGGGTGAGCAGTTCTTC. Translating it yields CASSLASGRGEQFF.